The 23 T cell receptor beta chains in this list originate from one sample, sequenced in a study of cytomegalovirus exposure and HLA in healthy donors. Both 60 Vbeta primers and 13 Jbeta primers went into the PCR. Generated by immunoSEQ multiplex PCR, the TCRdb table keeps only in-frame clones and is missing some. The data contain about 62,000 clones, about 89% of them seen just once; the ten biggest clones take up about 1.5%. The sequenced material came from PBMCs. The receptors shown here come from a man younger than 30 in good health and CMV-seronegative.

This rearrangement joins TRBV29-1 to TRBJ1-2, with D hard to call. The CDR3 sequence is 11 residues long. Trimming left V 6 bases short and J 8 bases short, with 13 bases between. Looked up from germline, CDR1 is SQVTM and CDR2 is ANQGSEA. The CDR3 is CSVEGLEGYTF. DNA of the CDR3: TGCAGCGTGGAGGGCCTGGAGGGCTACACCTTC.

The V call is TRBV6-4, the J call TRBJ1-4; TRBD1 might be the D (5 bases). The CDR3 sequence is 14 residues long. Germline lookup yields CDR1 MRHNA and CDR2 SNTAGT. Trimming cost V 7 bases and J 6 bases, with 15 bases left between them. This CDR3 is CASTTFGGDEKLFF. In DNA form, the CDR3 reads TGTGCCAGCACCACCTTTGGGGGGGATGAAAAACTGTTTTTT.

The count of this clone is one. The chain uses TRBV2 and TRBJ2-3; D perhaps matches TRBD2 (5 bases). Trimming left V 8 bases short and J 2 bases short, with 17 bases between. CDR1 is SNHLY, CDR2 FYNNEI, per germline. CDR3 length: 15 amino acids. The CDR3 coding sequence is TGTGCCAGCCGTCTTCCGGGGAGCTACACAGATACGCAGTATTTT. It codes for CASRLPGSYTDTQYF.

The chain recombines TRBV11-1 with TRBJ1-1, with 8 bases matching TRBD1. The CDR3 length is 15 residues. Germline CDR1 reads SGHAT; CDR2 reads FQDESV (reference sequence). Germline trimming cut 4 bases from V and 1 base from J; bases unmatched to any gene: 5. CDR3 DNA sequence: TGTGCCAGCAGCTCCTGGACAGGGACGAACACTGAAGCTTTCTTT. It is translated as CASSSWTGTNTEAFF.

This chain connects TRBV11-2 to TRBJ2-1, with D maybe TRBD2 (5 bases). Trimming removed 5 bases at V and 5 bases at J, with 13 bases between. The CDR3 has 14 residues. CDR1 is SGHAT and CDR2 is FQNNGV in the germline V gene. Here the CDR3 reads CASSPSLAHNEQFF. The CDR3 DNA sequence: TGTGCCAGCAGCCCTAGTCTAGCCCACAATGAGCAGTTCTTC.

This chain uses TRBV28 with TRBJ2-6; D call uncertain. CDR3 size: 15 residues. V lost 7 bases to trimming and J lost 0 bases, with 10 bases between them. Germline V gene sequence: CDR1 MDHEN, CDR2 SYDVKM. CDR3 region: CASTPFLSGANVLTF. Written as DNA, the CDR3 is TGTGCCAGCACCCCTTTCCTCTCTGGGGCCAACGTCCTGACTTTC.

Here the CDR3 reads CASRRDYNEQFF. DNA of the CDR3: TGTGCCAGCCGCCGGGACTACAATGAGCAGTTCTTC. V gene TRBV19 combines with J gene TRBJ2-1; D is possibly TRBD2 (5 bases). Germline V CDR1 and CDR2: LNHDA, SQIVND (reference sequence). V lost 9 bases and J lost 3, with 9 bases in between. The CDR3 runs 12 residues. The full variable domain, its missing parts supplied by reference TRBV19 and TRBJ2-1, is DGGITQSPKYLFRKEGQNVTLSCEQNLNHDAMYWYRQDPGQGLRLIYYSQIVNDFQKGDIAEGYSVSREKKESFPLTVTSAQKNPTAFYLCASRRDYNEQFFGPGTRLTVL.

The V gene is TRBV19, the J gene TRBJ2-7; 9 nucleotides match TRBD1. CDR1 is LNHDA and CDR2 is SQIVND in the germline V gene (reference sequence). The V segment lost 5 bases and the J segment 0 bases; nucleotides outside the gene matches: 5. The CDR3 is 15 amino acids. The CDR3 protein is CASSAGTGSSYEQYF. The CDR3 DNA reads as TGTGCCAGTAGTGCCGGGACAGGGAGCTCCTACGAGCAGTACTTC.

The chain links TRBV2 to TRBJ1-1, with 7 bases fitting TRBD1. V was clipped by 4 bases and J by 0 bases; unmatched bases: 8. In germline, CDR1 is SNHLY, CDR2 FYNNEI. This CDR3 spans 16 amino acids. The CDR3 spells CASSVDTGQLNTEAFF. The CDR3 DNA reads TGTGCCAGCAGTGTAGATACGGGACAGTTGAACACTGAAGCTTTCTTT.

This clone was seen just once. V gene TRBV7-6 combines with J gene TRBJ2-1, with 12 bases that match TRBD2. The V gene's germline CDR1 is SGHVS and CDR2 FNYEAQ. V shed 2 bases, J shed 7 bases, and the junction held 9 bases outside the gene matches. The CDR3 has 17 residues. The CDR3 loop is CASSLTFGLAGRNEQFF. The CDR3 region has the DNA TGTGCCAGCAGCTTAACCTTCGGACTAGCGGGGAGGAATGAGCAGTTCTTC.

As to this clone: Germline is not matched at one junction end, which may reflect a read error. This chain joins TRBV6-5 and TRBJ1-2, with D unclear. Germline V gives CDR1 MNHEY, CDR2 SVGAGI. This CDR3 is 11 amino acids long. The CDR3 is CASSQRRVFPF. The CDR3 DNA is TGTGCCAGCAGTCAAAGGCGGGTTTTTCCCTTC.

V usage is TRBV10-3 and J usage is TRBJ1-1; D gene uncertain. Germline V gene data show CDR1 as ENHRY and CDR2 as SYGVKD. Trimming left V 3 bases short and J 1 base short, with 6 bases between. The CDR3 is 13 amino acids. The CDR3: CAISDGPNTEAFF. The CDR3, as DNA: TGTGCCATCAGTGACGGTCCGAACACTGAAGCTTTCTTT.

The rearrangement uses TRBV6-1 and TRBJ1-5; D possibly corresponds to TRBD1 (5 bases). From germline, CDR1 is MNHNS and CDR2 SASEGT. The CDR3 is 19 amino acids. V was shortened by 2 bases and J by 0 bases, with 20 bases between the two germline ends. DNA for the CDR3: TGTGCCAGCAGTGAACCCCAGGGTATAGTTTCTCATAGCAATCAGCCCCAGCATTTT. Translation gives CASSEPQGIVSHSNQPQHF.

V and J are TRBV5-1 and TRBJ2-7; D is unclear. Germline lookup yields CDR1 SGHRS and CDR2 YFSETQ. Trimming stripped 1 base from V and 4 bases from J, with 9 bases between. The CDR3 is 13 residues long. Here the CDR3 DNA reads TGCGCCAGCAGCTTGAAAGAGAATTACGAGCAGTACTTC. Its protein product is CASSLKENYEQYF.

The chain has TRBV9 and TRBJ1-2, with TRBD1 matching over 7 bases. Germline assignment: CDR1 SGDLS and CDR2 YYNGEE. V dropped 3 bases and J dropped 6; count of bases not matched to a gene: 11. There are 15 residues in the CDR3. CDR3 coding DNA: TGTGCCAGCAGCGAATCCACAGGGGTTCGTGATGGCTACACCTTC. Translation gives CASSESTGVRDGYTF.

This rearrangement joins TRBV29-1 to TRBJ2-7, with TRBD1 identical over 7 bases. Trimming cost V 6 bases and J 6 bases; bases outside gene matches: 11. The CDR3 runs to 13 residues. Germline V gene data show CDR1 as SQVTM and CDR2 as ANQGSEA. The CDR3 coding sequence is TGCAGCGTCCGCCCGACAGGGCCCCTCGAGCAGTACTTC. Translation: CSVRPTGPLEQYF.

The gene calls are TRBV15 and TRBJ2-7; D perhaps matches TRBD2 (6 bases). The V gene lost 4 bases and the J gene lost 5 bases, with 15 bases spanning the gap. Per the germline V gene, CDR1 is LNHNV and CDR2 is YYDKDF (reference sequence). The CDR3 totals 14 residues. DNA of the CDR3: TGTGCCACCAGCAAGTATGGCGGGATTGACGAGCAGTACTTC. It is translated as CATSKYGGIDEQYF.

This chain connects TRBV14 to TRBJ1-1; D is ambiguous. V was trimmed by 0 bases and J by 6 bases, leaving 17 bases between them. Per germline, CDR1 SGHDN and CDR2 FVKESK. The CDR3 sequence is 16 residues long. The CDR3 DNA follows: TGTGCCAGCAGCCAAGAAGCTCTGAGGGTGGACCCTGAAGCTTTCTTT. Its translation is CASSQEALRVDPEAFF.

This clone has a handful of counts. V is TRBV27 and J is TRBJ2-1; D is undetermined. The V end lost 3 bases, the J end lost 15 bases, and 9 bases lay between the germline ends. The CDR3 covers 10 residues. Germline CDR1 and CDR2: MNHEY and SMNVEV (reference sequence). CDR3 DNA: TGTGCCAGCAGTTTTCCCAACTGGTTCTTC. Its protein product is CASSFPNWFF.

Here the CDR3 reads CASSPPAGTSNYGYTF. In nucleotides, the CDR3 is TGTGCCAGCAGTCCCCCTGCCGGGACATCTAACTATGGCTACACCTTC. V and J are TRBV28 and TRBJ1-2; D is possibly TRBD1 (6 bases). Trimming shortened V by 5 bases and J by 0 bases, and 16 bases separated the two germline ends. CDR1 is MDHEN and CDR2 is SYDVKM in the germline V gene. The CDR3 extends over 16 amino acids.

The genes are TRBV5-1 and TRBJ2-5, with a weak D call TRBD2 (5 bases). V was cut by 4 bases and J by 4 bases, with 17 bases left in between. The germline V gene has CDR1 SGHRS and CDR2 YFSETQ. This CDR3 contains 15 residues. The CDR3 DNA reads TGCGCCAGCAGCCGTTCCTTCGGGATGGGAGAGACCCAGTACTTC. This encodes CASSRSFGMGETQYF. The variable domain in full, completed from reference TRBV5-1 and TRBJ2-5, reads KAGVTQTPRYLIKTRGQQVTLSCSPISGHRSVSWYQQTPGQGLQFLFEYFSETQRNKGNFPGRFSGRQFSNSRSEMNVSTLELGDSALYLCASSRSFGMGETQYFGPGTRLLVL.

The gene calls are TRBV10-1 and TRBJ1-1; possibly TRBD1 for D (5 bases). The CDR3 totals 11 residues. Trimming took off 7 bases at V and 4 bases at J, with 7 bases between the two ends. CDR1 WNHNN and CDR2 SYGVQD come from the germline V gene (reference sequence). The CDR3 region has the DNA TGCGCCAGCATGGACACCACTGAAGCTTTCTTT. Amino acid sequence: CASMDTTEAFF.

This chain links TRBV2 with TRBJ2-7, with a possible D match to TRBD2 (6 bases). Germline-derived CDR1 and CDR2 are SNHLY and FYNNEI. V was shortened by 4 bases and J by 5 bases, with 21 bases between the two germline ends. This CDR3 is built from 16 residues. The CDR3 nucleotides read TGTGCCAGCAGTGCTCCCCCCCGGGGGATCGGGAACGAGCAGTACTTC. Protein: CASSAPPRGIGNEQYF. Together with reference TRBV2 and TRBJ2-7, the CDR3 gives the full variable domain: EPEVTQTPSHQVTQMGQEVILRCVPISNHLYFYWYRQILGQKVEFLVSFYNNEISEKSEIFDDQFSVERPDGSNFTLKIRSTKLEDSAMYFCASSAPPRGIGNEQYFGPGTRLTVT.